This T cell receptor beta chain is drawn from a study of blood T cell repertoires in COVID-19 (dated by TCRdb to the early 2020s). Some background on the complete study: The collaborator samples originated in the United States, Italy and Spain and spanned the acute and convalescent phases of COVID-19. The prospective study material was composed of cDNA or gDNA derived from T cells, B-cell-depleted T cells, or PBMCs. The dataset comprised deeply sampled blood TCRbeta repertoires from subjects exposed to, actively infected with, or recovered from COVID-19. The repertoires were made available in a free public database intended to serve as a resource for research on the immune response to SARS-CoV-2. The samples were drawn from two sources: the first 160 participants of the ongoing ImmuneRACE study, and 1,200 or so subjects contributed by 6 global collaborators. Nearly every sample came with metadata listing a de-identified subject ID, COVID-19 status, age in years and sex. Where HLA class I and class II types were available, the types were taken from metadata supplied by the sample provider, not from assay-based typing. Broad study findings and their caveats: Clinical and demographic metadata were provided uncurated, with the amount varying by source and participant.

Enrolling through a virtual design, the prospective study's participants ranged in age from roughly 18 to 90 years and lived across approximately 25 United States geographic areas. To assign participants to cohorts, the prospective study relied on clinical history that participants themselves reported in a screening survey and a study questionnaire. Recovered participants in ImmuneRACE Cohort 3 were defined by two consecutive negative NP/OP PCR tests, clearance by a healthcare professional, or resolution of symptoms. In the prospective study, whole blood, serum and a nasopharyngeal or oropharyngeal swab were collected from each participant by mobile phlebotomists. Additional blood draws and questionnaires over an approximately 2-month period could optionally be provided by prospective study participants. Prospective study blood samples were shipped either frozen or at room temperature before DNA extraction.

The CDR3 holds 13 amino acids from the cysteine to the phenylalanine. The DNA shown is the 39-base CDR3, in frame from base 1. Based on the germline V gene (reference sequence), the CDR1 and CDR2 sequences are LNHDA and SQIVND. V is cut back by 7 bases and J by 5 bases, with 5 bases in the junction unmatched. TCRbeta CDR3 regions were amplified from genomic DNA by means of the immunoSEQ Assay, a bias-controlled multiplex PCR. From the authors' description of their analysis: The number of nucleated cells in each sample was estimated by amplification of reference gene primers within the assay. Sequence reads were collapsed and filtered to measure the absolute abundance of every unique TCRbeta CDR3 rearrangement. For each sample, productive Simpson clonality was calculated by taking the square root of Simpson's diversity index across productive rearrangements. Imported from immuneACCESS, the table was reduced by TCRdb to in-frame sequences with V and J called. These copies leave out some clones; in studies compared against another copy, an unresolved V gene accounts for under half, and the cause of the remainder is not known. That table supplies the V and J calls and clone size; D and trimming were determined from the DNA. Here the sample has roughly 300,000 clones; 75% to 95% occur a single time. 1% to 1.3% of the sample rests with the top ten.

Worth noting for this clone: Its specific antigen is unknown. The input lacks base qualities; no much larger clone sits a single base away.

The TCR comes from a woman in her thirties who had recovered from COVID-19. Sequenced: PBMCs or T cells enriched from blood (not recorded which). The chain uses TRBV19 and TRBJ2-4; TRBD1 aligns with 7 central bases. DNA sequence: TGTGCCAGTAATCCGACAGGGCAAAACATTCAGTACTTC. It translates to CASNPTGQNIQYF. The full variable domain, completed from the reference TRBV19 and TRBJ2-4 proteins outside the CDR3, reads DGGITQSPKYLFRKEGQNVTLSCEQNLNHDAMYWYRQDPGQGLRLIYYSQIVNDFQKGDIAEGYSVSREKKESFPLTVTSAQKNPTAFYLCASNPTGQNIQYFGAGTRLSVL.